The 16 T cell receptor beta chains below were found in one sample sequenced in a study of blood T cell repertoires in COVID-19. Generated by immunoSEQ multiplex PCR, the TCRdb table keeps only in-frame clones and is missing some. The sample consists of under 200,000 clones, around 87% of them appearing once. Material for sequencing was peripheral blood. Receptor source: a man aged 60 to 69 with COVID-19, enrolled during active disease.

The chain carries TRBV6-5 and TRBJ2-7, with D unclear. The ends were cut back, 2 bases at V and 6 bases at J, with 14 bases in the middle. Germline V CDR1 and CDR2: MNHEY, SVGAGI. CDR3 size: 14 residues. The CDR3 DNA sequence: TGTGCCAGCAGTTACCAGGTTACATACAGCGAGCAGTACTTC. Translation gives CASSYQVTYSEQYF.

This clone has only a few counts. Here the CDR3 reads CASSQAASGSISGEQFF. In DNA, the CDR3 is TGCGCCAGCAGCCAAGCCGCAAGCGGGAGCATCTCTGGTGAGCAGTTCTTC. This chain connects TRBV4-3 to TRBJ2-1; 8 nucleotides align to TRBD2. CDR1 and CDR2 (germline): LGHNA, YSLEER. V was clipped by 1 base and J by 9 bases; unmatched bases: 14. The length of the CDR3 is 17 residues.

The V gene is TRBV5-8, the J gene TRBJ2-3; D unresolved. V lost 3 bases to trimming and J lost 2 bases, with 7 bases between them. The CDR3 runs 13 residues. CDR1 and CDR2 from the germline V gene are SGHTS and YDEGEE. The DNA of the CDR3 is TGTGCCAGCAGCTGGGCCCCCACAGATACGCAGTATTTT. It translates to CASSWAPTDTQYF.

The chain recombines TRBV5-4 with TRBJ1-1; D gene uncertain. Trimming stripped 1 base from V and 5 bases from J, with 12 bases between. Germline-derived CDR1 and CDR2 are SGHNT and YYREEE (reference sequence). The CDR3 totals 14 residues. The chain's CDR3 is CASSLTGPWTEAFF. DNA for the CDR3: TGTGCCAGCAGCTTGACGGGTCCATGGACTGAAGCTTTCTTT.

The CDR3 loop is CASSPGSRGGSYNEQFF. CDR3 DNA sequence: TGTGCCAGCTCACCAGGATCCAGGGGAGGGTCCTACAATGAGCAGTTCTTC. This rearrangement joins TRBV18 to TRBJ2-1; the D gene is possibly TRBD2 (7 bases). Trimming took off 2 bases at V and 1 base at J, with 15 bases between the two ends. Germline values: CDR1 KGHSH, CDR2 LQKENI. The CDR3 has 17 amino acids.

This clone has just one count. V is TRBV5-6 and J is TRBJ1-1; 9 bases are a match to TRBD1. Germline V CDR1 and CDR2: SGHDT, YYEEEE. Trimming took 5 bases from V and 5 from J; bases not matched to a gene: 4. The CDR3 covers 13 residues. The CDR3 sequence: CASRATGGTEAFF. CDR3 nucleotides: TGTGCCAGCAGGGCGACAGGGGGAACTGAAGCTTTCTTT.

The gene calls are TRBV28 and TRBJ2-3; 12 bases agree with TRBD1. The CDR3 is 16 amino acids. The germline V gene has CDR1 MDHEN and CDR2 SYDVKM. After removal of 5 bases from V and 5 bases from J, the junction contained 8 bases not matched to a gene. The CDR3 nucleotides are TGTGCCAGCAGTCCCGGAGGGGACAGGGGGCGAGATACGCAGTATTTT. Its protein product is CASSPGGDRGRDTQYF.

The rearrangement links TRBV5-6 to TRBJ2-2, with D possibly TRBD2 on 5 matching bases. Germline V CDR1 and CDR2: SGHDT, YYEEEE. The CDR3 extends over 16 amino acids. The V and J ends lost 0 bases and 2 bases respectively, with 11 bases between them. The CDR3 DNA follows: TGTGCCAGCAGCTTGGTAGGAGGCACTAACACCGGGGAGCTGTTTTTT. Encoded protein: CASSLVGGTNTGELFF.

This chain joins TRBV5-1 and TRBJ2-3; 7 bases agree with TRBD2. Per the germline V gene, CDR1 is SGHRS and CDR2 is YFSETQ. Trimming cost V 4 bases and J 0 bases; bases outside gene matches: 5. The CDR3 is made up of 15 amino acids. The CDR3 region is CASSTRGGSTDTQYF. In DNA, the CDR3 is TGCGCCAGCAGCACGAGGGGAGGGAGCACAGATACGCAGTATTTT.

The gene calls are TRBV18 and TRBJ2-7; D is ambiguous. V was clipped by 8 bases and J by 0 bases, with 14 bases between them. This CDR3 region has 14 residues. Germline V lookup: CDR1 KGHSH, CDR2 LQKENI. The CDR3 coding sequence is TGTGCCAGCATCCCTGACACTGCCTCCTACGAGCAGTACTTC. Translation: CASIPDTASYEQYF.

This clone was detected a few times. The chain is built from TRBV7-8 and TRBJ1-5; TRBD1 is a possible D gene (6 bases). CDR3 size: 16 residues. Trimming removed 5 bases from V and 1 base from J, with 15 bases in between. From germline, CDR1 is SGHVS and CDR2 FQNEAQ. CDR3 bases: TGTGCCAGCAGCCCGGGACAACCGGGAAGCAATCAGCCCCAGCATTTT. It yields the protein CASSPGQPGSNQPQHF.

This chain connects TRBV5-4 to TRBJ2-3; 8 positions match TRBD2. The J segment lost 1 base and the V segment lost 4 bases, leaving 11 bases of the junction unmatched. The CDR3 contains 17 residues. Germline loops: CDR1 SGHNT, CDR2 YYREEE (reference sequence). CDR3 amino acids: CASSPGIAGSRTDTQYF. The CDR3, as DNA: TGTGCCAGCAGCCCTGGCATAGCGGGATCCCGCACAGATACGCAGTATTTT.

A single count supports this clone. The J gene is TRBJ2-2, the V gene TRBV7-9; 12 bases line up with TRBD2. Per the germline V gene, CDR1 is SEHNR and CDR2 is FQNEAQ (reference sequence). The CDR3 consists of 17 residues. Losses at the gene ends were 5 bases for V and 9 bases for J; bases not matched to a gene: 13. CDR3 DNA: TGTGCCAGCAGCACGCTAGCGGGGGGGCCGATTAATTGGGAGCTGTTTTTT. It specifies CASSTLAGGPINWELFF. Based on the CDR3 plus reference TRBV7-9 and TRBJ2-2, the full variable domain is DTGVSQNPRHKITKRGQNVTFRCDPISEHNRLYWYRQTLGQGPEFLTYFQNEAQLEKSRLLSDRFSAERPKGSFSTLEIQRTEQGDSAMYLCASSTLAGGPINWELFFGEGSRLTVL.

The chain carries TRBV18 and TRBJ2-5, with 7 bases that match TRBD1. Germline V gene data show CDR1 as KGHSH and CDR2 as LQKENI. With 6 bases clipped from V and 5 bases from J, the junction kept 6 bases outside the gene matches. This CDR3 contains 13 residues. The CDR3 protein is CASSRGQRETQYF. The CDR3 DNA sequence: TGTGCCAGCTCCCGGGGACAGAGGGAGACCCAGTACTTC.

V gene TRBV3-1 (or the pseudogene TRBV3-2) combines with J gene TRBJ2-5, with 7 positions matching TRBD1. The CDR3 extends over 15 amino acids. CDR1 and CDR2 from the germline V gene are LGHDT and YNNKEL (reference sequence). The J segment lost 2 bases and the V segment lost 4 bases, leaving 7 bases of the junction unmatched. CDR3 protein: CASSPSTGQQETQYF. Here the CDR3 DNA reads TGTGCCAGCAGCCCGTCGACAGGGCAACAAGAGACCCAGTACTTC.

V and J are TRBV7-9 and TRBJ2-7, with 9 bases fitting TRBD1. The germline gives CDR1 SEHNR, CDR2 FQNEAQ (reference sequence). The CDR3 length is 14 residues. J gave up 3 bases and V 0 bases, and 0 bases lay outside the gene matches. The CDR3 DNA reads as TGTGCCAGCAGCTTAGCGGGACAGGGCTACGAGCAGTACTTC. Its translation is CASSLAGQGYEQYF.